This record looks at one T cell receptor (beta chain) sequence and its context. This clonotype was picked up a small number of times. There is no known antigen for this receptor. Base qualities are missing; no much larger clone stands one base away. The method was PCR. Sequencing was performed on an Illumina HiSeq 2500. To normalize quantification of the TCRbeta repertoire, the TCR libraries were built with molecular barcoding that relied on unique molecular identifiers. Clones were called with MiXCR by TCRdb after fastp trimmed the public reads at Q25, and only in-frame beta chains were retained. CDR3 protein duplicates are merged, each entry listing the most common genes and DNA. The sample table lists about 640,000 distinct CDR3 sequences, 10% to 15% of them with a count of one. About 2.2% of the sample is in the top ten clones. CDR3 length: 13 amino acids, cysteine to phenylalanine. The kept DNA is CDR3 alone, 39 bases in frame from the first base. V is pruned by 7 bases and J by 7 bases, leaving 6 bases of the junction without a gene match. The germline V gene gives CDR1 as ENHRY and CDR2 as SYGVKD.

The treatment or condition label here, explained by the study, means: allogeneic hematopoietic cell transplantation with graft depleted of TCRalphabeta T cells and CD19 B cells. The children who served as transplant recipients had been given grafts of TCRalphabeta/CD19-depleted allogeneic hematopoietic cells. The data belong to a study of T-cell reconstitution after alpha-beta-depleted transplantation in children (dated by TCRdb to 2016 to 2018). About the investigation overall: Using TCR repertoire profiling, the study quantitatively followed how T-cell immune reconstitution unfolded in children after TCRalphabeta/CD19-depleted allogeneic hematopoietic cell transplantation. Findings and caveats that apply to the study as a whole: Apparently early alphabetaT-cell count recovery about two months after transplant reportedly relied on only several hundred rapidly expanded clones derived from non-depleted graft cells. In some patients, the high TCRbeta diversity seen at day 60 was put down to recipient T cells and intrathymic progenitors that had survived conditioning. Over subsequent months, a decline in hyperexpanded clone frequencies was noted, and after one year, T-cell counts and TCRbeta diversity were mostly ascribed to newly produced T cells.

The sequence links TRBV10-3 to TRBJ2-1; the junction holds 8 bases that match TRBD2. The specimen comprised PBMCs, mostly from graft donor cells, sampled 360 days after TCRalphabeta/CD19-depleted stem cell transplant. This sequence was found in a male patient younger than 18 who had a stem cell transplant for acute myeloid leukemia, so the T cells may come from the graft donor. The CDR3: CAIKISSGNEQFF. In nucleotide form, the sequence is TGTGCCATCAAGATTTCTAGCGGGAATGAGCAGTTCTTC.